These 11 T cell receptor beta chains were all obtained from the same sample, sequenced in a study of OX40 agonist ivuxolimab in advanced cancers. TCRdb's copy holds only in-frame clones and misses some; the assay was immunoSEQ multiplex PCR. The sample carries about 49,000 clones, around nine tenths recorded once. This specimen consisted of CD4+ or CD8+ T cells sorted from blood, obtained in a trial of the OX40 agonist ivuxolimab. The receptors stem from an adult with an advanced solid tumor such as melanoma, head and neck, liver or kidney cancer.

CDR3 bases: TGTGCCTGGGGACAGGGGCACACCATATATTTT. Encoded protein: CAWGQGHTIYF. The chain combines TRBV30 with TRBJ1-3; 9 nucleotides agree with TRBD1. The germline gives CDR1 GTSNPN, CDR2 SVGIG (reference sequence). The CDR3 loop spans 11 amino acids. The V gene end was trimmed by 5 bases and the J gene end by 8 bases; junction bases not matched to a gene: 1.

The V call is TRBV5-1, the J call TRBJ1-6; D remains unclear. Germline lookup yields CDR1 SGHRS and CDR2 YFSETQ. The germline V and J ends were trimmed by 2 bases and 0 bases, with 9 bases remaining between them. The CDR3 has 16 residues. Here the CDR3 reads CASSFGPDSYNSPLHF. As DNA, the CDR3 is TGCGCCAGCAGCTTCGGGCCAGACTCCTATAATTCACCCCTCCACTTT.

The chain is built from TRBV15 and TRBJ1-5, with D tentatively TRBD1 (5 bases). Trimming removed 8 bases at V and 1 base at J, with 9 bases between. CDR1 is LNHNV, CDR2 YYDKDF, per germline (reference sequence). CDR3 length: 13 amino acids. The CDR3 sequence is CATGGKSNQPQHF. The DNA for the CDR3 is TGTGCCACCGGGGGGAAGAGCAATCAGCCCCAGCATTTT.

The chain recombines TRBV28 with TRBJ2-5, with TRBD2 identical over 10 bases. The closer fit of TRBJ2-7 to the DNA end suggests the J call may be wrong. Germline CDR1 and CDR2: MDHEN and SYDVKM. The CDR3 runs to 14 residues. CDR3 region: CASREREGAYEQYF. The CDR3 DNA reads TGTGCCAGCAGGGAGCGGGAGGGCGCCTACGAGCAGTACTTC.

This rearrangement joins TRBV9 to TRBJ2-1; TRBD2 aligns across 9 bases. V gave up 3 bases and J gave up 3 bases; unmatched junction bases: 4. The V gene's germline CDR1 is SGDLS and CDR2 YYNGEE. The CDR3 has 15 residues. The CDR3 nucleotides are TGTGCCAGCAGCGAACGGACTAGCGTCTACAATGAGCAGTTCTTC. It encodes CASSERTSVYNEQFF.

This clone was counted between two and nine times. This chain links TRBV4-1 with TRBJ2-1; 7 bases line up with TRBD2. With V trimmed by 0 bases and J by 7 bases, 9 bases remained unmatched. The CDR3 spans 16 residues. Germline assignment: CDR1 MGHRA and CDR2 YSYEKL. The DNA of the CDR3 is TGCGCCAGCAGCCAAGATGTCGCAGCGGGGAGGAATGAGCAGTTCTTC. Translation gives CASSQDVAAGRNEQFF.

This chain joins TRBV6-5 and TRBJ2-7; D is perhaps TRBD1 (5 bases). Germline CDR1 is MNHEY and CDR2 is SVGAGI. Trimming pared 4 bases from V and 1 base from J, leaving 8 bases between. The CDR3 has 13 amino acids. The CDR3 bases are TGTGCCAGCAGTTTGGGGCTATCCTACGAGCAGTACTTC. This codes for CASSLGLSYEQYF.

The V gene is TRBV2, the J gene TRBJ2-7; 8 bases line up with TRBD1. CDR3 size: 12 residues. Germline CDR1 SNHLY, CDR2 FYNNEI. V lost 4 bases to trimming and J lost 7 bases; unmatched junction nucleotides: 3. Written as DNA, the CDR3 is TGTGCCAGCAGTGGGACAGGGTGGGAGCAGTACTTC. Its protein is CASSGTGWEQYF.

V usage is TRBV29-1 and J usage is TRBJ1-2; D is unclear. V lost 4 bases and J lost 2, with 5 bases in between. The germline V gene has CDR1 SQVTM and CDR2 ANQGSEA. This CDR3 is built from 11 residues. CDR3: CSVALNYGYTF. CDR3 DNA sequence: TGCAGCGTTGCCCTAAACTATGGCTACACCTTC.

The chain joins TRBV7-6 to TRBJ2-1, with D possibly TRBD2 on 5 matching bases. CDR1 is SGHVS, CDR2 FNYEAQ, per germline. CDR3 length equals 16 residues. Trimming left V 0 bases short and J 6 bases short, with 15 bases between. This CDR3 reads CASSLAEAYPINEQFF. The CDR3 DNA reads as TGTGCCAGCAGCTTAGCGGAGGCGTACCCGATCAATGAGCAGTTCTTC.

V and J are TRBV11-3 and TRBJ2-7; tentatively, D is TRBD2 (5 bases). Germline assignment: CDR1 SGHNT and CDR2 YENEEA. Trimming pared 8 bases from V and 2 bases from J, leaving 13 bases between. This CDR3 has 13 residues. The CDR3 protein is CASRSWETYEQYF. In DNA form, the CDR3 reads TGTGCCAGCCGATCGTGGGAGACCTACGAGCAGTACTTC.